Listed here is a single TCR beta chain. Germline-derived CDR1 and CDR2 are SQVTM and ANQGSEA. The CDR3 totals 12 residues. The V and J ends lost 4 bases and 4 bases, in that order; junction bases with no gene match: 3. This entry is derived from a study of blood T cell repertoires in COVID-19. The overall study: COVID-19 samples from acute and convalescent phases originated in the United States, Italy and Spain. The analysed material was cDNA or gDNA that came from T cells, B-cell-depleted T cells, or PBMCs.

In the original analysis: Reference gene primer amplification gave estimated nucleated cell counts. Assay used: immunoSEQ multiplex PCR; TCRdb lists only in-frame clones, some missing. V, J and clone size reflect that table, while D and trimming were determined from the DNA. The table shows around 170,000 clones, with about 89% occurring only once. The specimen sequenced was peripheral blood. V usage is TRBV29-1 and J usage is TRBJ1-2; 7 bases are shared with TRBD1. The TCR sequence derives from a man aged 55 to 69 with acute or convalescent COVID-19. In DNA, the CDR3 is TGCAGCGTTGGACAGGGCTTCTATGGCTACACCTTC. This gives the protein CSVGQGFYGYTF. The full variable domain, completed using reference TRBV29-1 and TRBJ1-2, is SAVISQKPSRDICQRGTSLTIQCQVDSQVTMMFWYRQQPGQSLTLIATANQGSEATYESGFVIDKFPISRPNLTFSTLTVSNMSPEDSSIYLCSVGQGFYGYTFGSGTRLTVV.